One TCR beta chain is described in this entry. Antigen unknown. The entry originates in a study of T cells expressing NK-cell markers. The wider study: Source material for TCR beta repertoires consisted of sorted CD3+CD56+NKG2C+, CD3+CD56+NKG2C- and CD3+CD56-NKG2C+ T cells.

Germline V lookup: CDR1 SNHLY, CDR2 FYNNEI. CDR3 size: 14 residues. General study results and limits: In a group of several donors, dominant NKG2C+ clonotypes represented 1.0-7.0% of CD8+ T cells.

One entry per CDR3 protein, without DNA, is what TCRdb gives after re-calling the 5' RACE reads. Its table records about 460,000 distinct CDR3 sequences. Sequenced input: blood T cells: a sorted CD56 or NKG2C T cell subset, CD4+ or CD8+ T cells, or bulk PBMC T cells (not recorded which). This chain connects TRBV2 to TRBJ2-3; TCRdb selects TRBD1, and the lack of DNA leaves this call unchecked. This sequence was found in a woman in her forties or fifties in good health. This CDR3 is CASKAGKGTDTQYF.